This TCR beta chain was identified during a study of somatic mutations in T cells in chronic GVHD (dated by TCRdb to the early 2020s). Looking up the germline V gene (reference sequence) yields CDR1 MNHEY and CDR2 SMNVEV. V trim: 2 bases; J trim: 5 bases; unmatched bases: 7. The CDR3 runs 15 amino acids, cysteine and phenylalanine included. Here the CDR3 DNA is all that survives: 45 bases in frame from base 1. For sorting, staining was performed with anti-CD3, anti-CD4, anti-CD8 and a Vbeta20 antibody from the IOTest Beta Mark kit on a FACSAria III, and a purity above 99% was achieved. Mononuclear cells were isolated by Ficoll-Paque PLUS density gradient centrifugation from peripheral blood that had been collected in sodium heparin tubes. CD4+ Vbeta20+, CD4+ Vbeta20-, and CD8+ T cell fractions were FACS-sorted before TCRbeta deep sequencing. About this clone itself: It lacks a known antigen. No qualities accompany the bases; no much larger clone lies one base away.

Genomic DNA was isolated and then used for TCRbeta deep sequencing. TCRbeta CDR3 sequencing and initial data processing were performed as a commercial service with the immunoSEQ assay. Turning to the authors' computational methods: Reads were demultiplexed, adapter and primer sequences removed, similar clones merged by frequency-ratio clustering, and V, D, J genes annotated with IMGT. TCRdb took over this immuneACCESS table, retaining in-frame rearrangements with V and J assigned. Such tables are incomplete; in checked studies, under half of the missing clones stem from an unresolved V gene, and the remainder is unexplained. The DNA was the basis for D and trimming; V, J and clone size are from that table. The sample table holds approximately 14,000 clones, of which approximately 78% were seen once. Clones ranked in the top ten supply approximately 31% of the sample.

Sample: Vbeta20-negative CD4+ T cells from blood. The sample's cell subset or site label, in plain terms: CD4+ T cells sorted as TCR Vbeta20 negative by flow cytometry. The source is a male patient aged 45 to 59 with chronic graft-versus-host disease. Post transplant, some T cells may arise from the graft donor. The receptor chain draws on TRBV27 and TRBJ2-7, and 9 junction bases match TRBD1. The DNA sequence reads TGTGCCAGCAGTTTAGTTGAACAGGGGGCGGACGAGCAGTACTTC. It specifies CASSLVEQGADEQYF.